The 31 T cell receptor beta chains presented below share a single source sample, sequenced in a study of blood T cell repertoires in COVID-19. TCRdb keeps only in-frame clones here, not all; method: immunoSEQ multiplex PCR. The repertoire holds about 220,000 clones, around 83% seen once, with roughly 5.5% in the top ten. Sequencing was done on a sample of peripheral blood. These receptors all stem from a woman between 65 and 79 years old with COVID-19, enrolled during active disease.

V gene TRBV4-3 combines with J gene TRBJ2-2, with 8 bases identical to TRBD1. Germline loops: CDR1 LGHNA, CDR2 YSLEER. This CDR3 region has 18 residues. V trimming: 1 base; J trimming: 0 bases; junction bases outside the gene matches: 7. Written as DNA, the CDR3 is TGCGCCAGCAGCCAAGGGACAGGGTTCTCGGCGAACACCGGGGAGCTGTTTTTT. It is translated as CASSQGTGFSANTGELFF.

This chain uses TRBV6-2 or TRBV6-3 with TRBJ2-6; perhaps TRBD2 as D (6 bases). V was shortened by 3 bases and J by 0 bases, with 12 bases between the two germline ends. Germline V gives CDR1 MNHEY, CDR2 SVGEGT. There are 17 residues in the CDR3. CDR3 in amino acids: CASSYLAQSSGANVLTF. The CDR3 coding sequence is TGTGCCAGCAGTTATCTAGCGCAGAGCTCTGGGGCCAACGTCCTGACTTTC.

The chain carries TRBV21-1 and TRBJ2-7; the table's D gene call, TRBD1, was not cross checked with the DNA. TRBV21-1 is deemed a pseudogene. This CDR3 spans 14 amino acids. In DNA form, the CDR3 reads TGTGCCAGCAGCAAAGATCAGGGTCGGAGCGAGCAGTACTTC. Translated: CASSKDQGRSEQYF.

The chain couples TRBV29-1 to TRBJ1-2; 7 bases agree with TRBD1. This CDR3 has 13 amino acids. With V trimmed by 4 bases and J by 5 bases, 7 bases remained unmatched. From germline, CDR1 is SQVTM and CDR2 ANQGSEA. CDR3 nucleotide sequence: TGCAGCGTTGGAGAGGGGGCGCGGTATGGCTACACCTTC. It translates to CSVGEGARYGYTF. Filled out from reference TRBV29-1 and TRBJ1-2, the complete variable domain reads SAVISQKPSRDICQRGTSLTIQCQVDSQVTMMFWYRQQPGQSLTLIATANQGSEATYESGFVIDKFPISRPNLTFSTLTVSNMSPEDSSIYLCSVGEGARYGYTFGSGTRLTVV.

This rearrangement joins TRBV6-5 to TRBJ1-6; TRBD1 might be the D (5 bases). The CDR3 is made up of 13 amino acids. The germline gives CDR1 MNHEY, CDR2 SVGAGI. The V gene lost 4 bases and the J gene lost 8 bases, with 9 bases spanning the gap. CDR3 loop: CASSSRGDSPLHF. The CDR3 DNA sequence: TGTGCCAGCAGTTCTCGGGGGGATTCACCCCTCCACTTT.

The chain combines TRBV14 with TRBJ2-2; 7 positions agree with TRBD1. Germline V lookup: CDR1 SGHDN, CDR2 FVKESK. This CDR3 has 14 residues. Germline trimming cut 5 bases from V and 7 bases from J; bases unmatched to any gene: 7. The CDR3 region is CASSSRGRGGELFF. Written as DNA, the CDR3 is TGTGCCAGCAGCTCGAGGGGGCGCGGCGGGGAGCTGTTTTTT.

This chain connects TRBV2 to TRBJ1-1; 7 positions agree with TRBD1. The CDR3 is 16 amino acids. In germline, CDR1 is SNHLY, CDR2 FYNNEI. V was clipped by 6 bases and J by 0 bases; unmatched bases: 10. The CDR3, as DNA: TGTGCCAGCAGAGACTTTAGACAGGGCTTGAACACTGAAGCTTTCTTT. Translation gives CASRDFRQGLNTEAFF.

This chain joins TRBV3-1 (or the pseudogene TRBV3-2) and TRBJ2-5; perhaps TRBD2 as D (6 bases). Trimming took 1 base from V and 1 from J, leaving 13 bases between them. This CDR3 is built from 16 residues. Germline-derived CDR1 and CDR2 are LGHDT and YNNKEL (reference sequence). CDR3 sequence reads: CASSQASGLSQETQYF. CDR3 coding DNA: TGTGCCAGCAGCCAAGCAAGCGGGCTAAGCCAAGAGACCCAGTACTTC.

The rearrangement joins TRBV7-2 to TRBJ2-5; 14 bases match TRBD2. The trim removed 5 bases at V and 4 bases at J, leaving 6 bases unmatched. The germline V gene encodes CDR1 SGHTA and CDR2 FQGNSA. The CDR3 contains 16 residues. The CDR3 bases are TGTGCCAGCAGCAAGACTAGCGGGAGGGCCGGAGAGACCCAGTACTTC. Translated, it gives CASSKTSGRAGETQYF.

V gene TRBV28 combines with J gene TRBJ1-1; 8 bases map to TRBD1. Losses at the gene ends were 3 bases for V and 7 bases for J; bases not matched to a gene: 13. The CDR3 has 16 amino acids. Looked up from germline, CDR1 is MDHEN and CDR2 is SYDVKM. The CDR3 DNA follows: TGTGCCAGCAGTTTGCCTAACCAGATACAGGGGGTTGAAGCTTTCTTT. It yields the protein CASSLPNQIQGVEAFF.

This clone was observed a handful of times. V usage is TRBV19 and J usage is TRBJ1-5; no reliable D call. This CDR3 has 14 residues. Trimming cost V 3 bases and J 4 bases, with 10 bases left between them. Germline loops: CDR1 LNHDA, CDR2 SQIVND (reference sequence). CDR3 amino acids: CASSIQSGNQPQHF. Written as DNA, the CDR3 is TGTGCCAGTAGTATTCAGTCTGGTAATCAGCCCCAGCATTTT.

The chain couples TRBV19 to TRBJ2-1, with TRBD2 matching over 7 bases. Germline CDR1 LNHDA, CDR2 SQIVND (reference sequence). This CDR3 has 15 amino acids. V gave up 7 bases and J gave up 10 bases; unmatched junction bases: 16. The CDR3 region is CASTATSAWSREQFF. In DNA, the CDR3 is TGTGCCAGTACCGCCACTAGCGCCTGGAGTCGAGAGCAGTTCTTC. The entire variable domain, with the rest obtained from reference TRBV19 and TRBJ2-1, is as follows: DGGITQSPKYLFRKEGQNVTLSCEQNLNHDAMYWYRQDPGQGLRLIYYSQIVNDFQKGDIAEGYSVSREKKESFPLTVTSAQKNPTAFYLCASTATSAWSREQFFGPGTRLTVL.

This clone was detected only once. The J gene is TRBJ2-5, the V gene TRBV27, with TRBD1 matching over 9 bases. Germline CDR1 reads MNHEY; CDR2 reads SMNVEV (reference sequence). After removal of 5 bases from V and 4 bases from J, the junction contained 11 bases not matched to a gene. CDR3 length: 16 residues. Written as DNA, the CDR3 is TGTGCCAGCAGTCGCAGACCGGGACAGGGACGAGAGACCCAGTACTTC. It encodes CASSRRPGQGRETQYF.

The chain links TRBV5-4 to TRBJ2-3; TRBD2 is a possible D gene (5 bases). Trimming shortened V by 1 base and J by 8 bases, and 11 bases separated the two germline ends. Germline V gene sequence: CDR1 SGHNT, CDR2 YYREEE (reference sequence). The CDR3 length is 13 residues. CDR3 nucleotide sequence: TGTGCCAGCAGCTTGCCTAGCCCTTCTACGCAGTATTTT. As protein: CASSLPSPSTQYF.

V and J are TRBV30 and TRBJ2-3, with D perhaps matching TRBD2 (5 bases). Trimming left V 3 bases short and J 2 bases short, with 12 bases between. The CDR3 is made up of 14 amino acids. CDR1 GTSNPN and CDR2 SVGIG come from the germline V gene (reference sequence). The CDR3 protein is CAWRVGLSTDTQYF. CDR3 nucleotides: TGTGCCTGGAGGGTCGGACTTTCCACAGATACGCAGTATTTT.

The chain is built from TRBV24-1 and TRBJ1-5; 7 bases are shared with TRBD1. Germline CDR1 KGHDR, CDR2 SFDVKD. CDR3 length equals 17 residues. V lost 5 bases to trimming and J lost 5 bases; unmatched junction nucleotides: 14. In DNA form, the CDR3 reads TGTGCCACCAGTGCTCCCCCTGACAGGGAGAGGGATCAGCCCCAGCATTTT. Amino acids: CATSAPPDRERDQPQHF.

This chain links TRBV3-1 (or the pseudogene TRBV3-2) with TRBJ2-7; TRBD2 is a possible D gene (6 bases). Trimming removed 0 bases at V and 0 bases at J, with 18 bases between. The CDR3 covers 18 residues. Looked up from germline, CDR1 is LGHDT and CDR2 is YNNKEL (reference sequence). DNA for the CDR3: TGTGCCAGCAGCCAAGATCTCGAAGGGCAGGGACTCTCCTACGAGCAGTACTTC. Translated: CASSQDLEGQGLSYEQYF.

Concerning this clone: One end of the junction is discordant with germline, which a read error may explain. The chain employs TRBV5-1 and TRBJ1-2; 8 nucleotides agree with TRBD1. Per the germline V gene, CDR1 is SGHRS and CDR2 is YFSETQ. CDR3 length: 13 amino acids. CDR3 region: CANSLGQAGGYTF. CDR3 sequence (DNA): TGCGCCAACAGCTTGGGACAGGCCGGTGGCTACACCTTC.

The chain joins TRBV14 to TRBJ1-2; the D is unclear. V dropped 0 bases and J dropped 3 bases, with 5 bases sitting between them. The germline V gene encodes CDR1 SGHDN and CDR2 FVKESK. The CDR3 contains 13 residues. CDR3 region: CASSQDRYYGYTF. DNA for the CDR3: TGTGCCAGCAGCCAAGATCGGTACTATGGCTACACCTTC.

The chain is built from TRBV28 and TRBJ2-6, with 8 bases lining up with TRBD1. Per germline, CDR1 MDHEN and CDR2 SYDVKM. The length of the CDR3 is 17 residues. V was clipped by 7 bases and J by 1 base; unmatched bases: 9. The DNA of the CDR3 is TGTGCCAGCAATGGACAGGGTCTAAGGTCTGGGGCCAACGTCCTGACTTTC. Encoded protein: CASNGQGLRSGANVLTF.

The chain employs TRBV28 and TRBJ1-5; D gene ambiguous. V lost 6 bases, J lost 9 bases, and 18 bases lay in between. The V gene's germline CDR1 is MDHEN and CDR2 SYDVKM. The CDR3 totals 14 residues. The CDR3 DNA reads TGTGCCAGCAGCTCTCGGCTAGGTAGGAGGCCCCAGCATTTT. Encoded protein: CASSSRLGRRPQHF.

The chain employs TRBV4-2 and TRBJ2-1; no clear D gene. The germline gives CDR1 LGHNA, CDR2 YNFKEQ. V lost 1 base, J lost 0 bases, and 10 bases lay in between. CDR3 length equals 16 residues. In DNA form, the CDR3 reads TGTGCCAGCAGCCAAGCCTTGGAGATCTCCTACAATGAGCAGTTCTTC. It codes for CASSQALEISYNEQFF.

The rearrangement links TRBV4-2 to TRBJ2-7; TRBD1 matches 8 bases. The V and J ends lost 0 bases and 2 bases, in that order; junction bases with no gene match: 9. The length of the CDR3 is 17 residues. Germline values: CDR1 LGHNA, CDR2 YNFKEQ. The chain's CDR3 is CASSQEVTGTGAYEQYF. Here the CDR3 DNA reads TGTGCCAGCAGCCAAGAGGTCACCGGGACAGGAGCCTACGAGCAGTACTTC.

This chain uses TRBV7-9 with TRBJ1-5, with a tentative D call TRBD1 (5 bases). The CDR3 runs to 15 residues. CDR1 SEHNR and CDR2 FQNEAQ come from the germline V gene (reference sequence). V was clipped by 4 bases and J by 6 bases, with 16 bases between them. The CDR3 is CASSSSGGSGQPQHF. CDR3 coding DNA: TGTGCCAGCAGCTCTTCGGGGGGATCTGGTCAGCCCCAGCATTTT.

The count of this clone is one. This chain connects TRBV11-2 to TRBJ2-3; TRBD2 is a possible D gene (5 bases). V was trimmed by 2 bases and J by 2 bases, leaving 17 bases between them. CDR3 length: 17 amino acids. CDR1 is SGHAT, CDR2 FQNNGV, per germline. CDR3 DNA sequence: TGTGCCAGCAGCTTACTGGTGGGAGCCCTCCTCACAGATACGCAGTATTTT. Translation: CASSLLVGALLTDTQYF.

The rearrangement joins TRBV6-2 or TRBV6-3 to TRBJ2-1; TRBD2 is a possible D gene (5 bases). This CDR3 has 18 residues. V was shortened by 2 bases and J by 0 bases, with 17 bases between the two germline ends. Germline CDR1 MNHEY, CDR2 SVGEGT. This CDR3 reads CASSYGFRSGSSYNEQFF. CDR3 DNA sequence: TGTGCCAGCAGTTACGGCTTCAGGAGCGGAAGCTCCTACAATGAGCAGTTCTTC.

The V and J genes are TRBV28 and TRBJ2-2; 7 nucleotides match TRBD1. Germline V CDR1 and CDR2: MDHEN, SYDVKM. This CDR3 is 14 amino acids long. V dropped 6 bases and J dropped 6; count of bases not matched to a gene: 7. The CDR3 DNA is TGTGCCAGCAGACCAGGGGGTAGTGCCGGGGAGCTGTTTTTT. Translating it yields CASRPGGSAGELFF.

The chain employs TRBV6-5 and TRBJ1-1; perhaps TRBD1 as D (6 bases). Germline V lookup: CDR1 MNHEY, CDR2 SVGAGI. The V and J ends lost 8 bases and 4 bases respectively, with 14 bases between them. The CDR3 contains 13 residues. The CDR3 loop is CASSPQGITEAFF. The CDR3 coding sequence is TGTGCCAGCTCGCCCCAGGGGATCACTGAAGCTTTCTTT.

This chain uses TRBV5-8 with TRBJ2-1; tentative D call: TRBD1 (6 bases). Trimming stripped 4 bases from V and 0 bases from J, with 17 bases between. The CDR3 sequence is 17 residues long. The germline CDR1 and CDR2 sequences are SGHTS and YDEGEE. The CDR3 reads CASSPPSQGNSYNEQFF. The CDR3 nucleotides are TGTGCCAGCAGCCCGCCAAGCCAGGGGAACTCCTACAATGAGCAGTTCTTC.

This chain joins TRBV15 and TRBJ2-7; 8 nucleotides line up with TRBD2. V trimming: 1 base; J trimming: 0 bases; junction bases outside the gene matches: 5. Germline CDR1 and CDR2: LNHNV and YYDKDF (reference sequence). The CDR3 runs 16 residues. In DNA, the CDR3 is TGTGCCACCAGCAGAGTACGGAGCGGGAGCTCCTACGAGCAGTACTTC. The encoded protein is CATSRVRSGSSYEQYF.

This CDR3 reads CASSPPGNGKTQYF. Here the CDR3 DNA reads TGTGCCAGCAGCCCACCGGGAAACGGAAAGACCCAGTACTTC. The V gene is TRBV3-1 (or the pseudogene TRBV3-2), the J gene TRBJ2-5; D might be TRBD2 (5 bases). Germline lookup yields CDR1 LGHDT and CDR2 YNNKEL (reference sequence). V lost 4 bases and J lost 6, with 15 bases in between. The CDR3 is 14 residues long.